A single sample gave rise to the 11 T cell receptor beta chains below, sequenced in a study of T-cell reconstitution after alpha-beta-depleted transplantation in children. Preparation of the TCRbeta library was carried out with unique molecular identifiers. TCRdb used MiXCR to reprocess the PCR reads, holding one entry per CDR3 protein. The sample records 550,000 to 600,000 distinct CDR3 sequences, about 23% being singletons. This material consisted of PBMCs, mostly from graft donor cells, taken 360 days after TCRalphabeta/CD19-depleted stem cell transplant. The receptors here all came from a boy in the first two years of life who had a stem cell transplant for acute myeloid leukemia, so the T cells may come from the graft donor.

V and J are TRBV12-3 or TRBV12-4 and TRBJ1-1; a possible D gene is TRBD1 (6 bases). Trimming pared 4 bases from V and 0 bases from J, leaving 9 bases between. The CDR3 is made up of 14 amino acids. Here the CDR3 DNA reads TGTGCCAGCAGTTGGAGGACAGTGAACACTGAAGCTTTCTTT. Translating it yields CASSWRTVNTEAFF.

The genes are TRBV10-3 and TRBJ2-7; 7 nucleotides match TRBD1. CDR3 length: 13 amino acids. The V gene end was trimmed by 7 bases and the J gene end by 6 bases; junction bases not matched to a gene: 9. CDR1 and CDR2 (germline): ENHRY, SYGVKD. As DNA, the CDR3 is TGTGCCATCAACCCTACAGGGGCGGGCGAGCAGTACTTC. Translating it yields CAINPTGAGEQYF.

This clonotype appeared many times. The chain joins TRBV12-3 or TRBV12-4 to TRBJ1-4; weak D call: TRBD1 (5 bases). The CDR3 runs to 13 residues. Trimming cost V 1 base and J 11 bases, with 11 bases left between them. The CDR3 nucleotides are TGTGCCAGCAGTTTAGGGGCGGGGGTCAAACTGTTTTTT. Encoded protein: CASSLGAGVKLFF.

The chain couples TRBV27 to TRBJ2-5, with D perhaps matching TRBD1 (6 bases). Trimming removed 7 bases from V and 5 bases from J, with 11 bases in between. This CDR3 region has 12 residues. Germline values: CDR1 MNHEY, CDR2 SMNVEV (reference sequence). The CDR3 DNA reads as TGTGCCAGCATGGCCAGGGGCGAGACCCAGTACTTC. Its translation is CASMARGETQYF.

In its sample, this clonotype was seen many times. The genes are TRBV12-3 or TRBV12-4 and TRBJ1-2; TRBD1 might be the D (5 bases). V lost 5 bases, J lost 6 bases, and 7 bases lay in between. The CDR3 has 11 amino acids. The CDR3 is CASSRGDGYTF. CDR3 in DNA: TGTGCCAGCAGTCGGGGGGATGGCTACACCTTC.

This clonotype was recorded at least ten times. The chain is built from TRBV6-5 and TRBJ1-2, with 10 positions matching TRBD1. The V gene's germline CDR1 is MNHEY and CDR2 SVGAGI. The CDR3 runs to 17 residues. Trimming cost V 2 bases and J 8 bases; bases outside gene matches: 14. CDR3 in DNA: TGTGCCAGCAGTTACGGGCCCTCAGACAGGGGGCCAAGCGGCTACACCTTC. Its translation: CASSYGPSDRGPSGYTF.

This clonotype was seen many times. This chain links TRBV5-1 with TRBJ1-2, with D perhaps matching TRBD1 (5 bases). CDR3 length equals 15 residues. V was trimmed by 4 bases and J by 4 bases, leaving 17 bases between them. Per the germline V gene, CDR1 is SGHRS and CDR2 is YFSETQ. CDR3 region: CASSDGKNGGYGYTF. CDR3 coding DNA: TGCGCCAGCAGCGACGGGAAAAACGGGGGCTATGGCTACACCTTC.

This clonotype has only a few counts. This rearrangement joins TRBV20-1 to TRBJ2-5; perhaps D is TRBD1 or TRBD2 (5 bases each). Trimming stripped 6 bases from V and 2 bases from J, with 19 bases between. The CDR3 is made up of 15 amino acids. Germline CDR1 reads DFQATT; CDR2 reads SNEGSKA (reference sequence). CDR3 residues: CSATPQDGNQETQYF. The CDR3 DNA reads TGCAGTGCCACCCCACAGGACGGGAATCAAGAGACCCAGTACTTC.

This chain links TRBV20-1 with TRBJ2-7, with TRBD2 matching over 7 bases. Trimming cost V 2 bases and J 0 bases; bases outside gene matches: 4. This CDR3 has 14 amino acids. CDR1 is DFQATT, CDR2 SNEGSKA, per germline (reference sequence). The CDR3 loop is CSARRSGLSYEQYV. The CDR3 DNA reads TGCAGTGCTAGACGTAGCGGGCTCTCCTACGAGCAGTACGTC.

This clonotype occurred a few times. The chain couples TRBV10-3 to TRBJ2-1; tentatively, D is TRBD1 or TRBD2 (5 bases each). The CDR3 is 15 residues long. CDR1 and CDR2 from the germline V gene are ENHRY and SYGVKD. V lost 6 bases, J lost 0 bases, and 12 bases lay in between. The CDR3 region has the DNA TGTGCCATCAGCGATGGGGACCTCTCCTACAATGAGCAGTTCTTC. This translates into CAISDGDLSYNEQFF.

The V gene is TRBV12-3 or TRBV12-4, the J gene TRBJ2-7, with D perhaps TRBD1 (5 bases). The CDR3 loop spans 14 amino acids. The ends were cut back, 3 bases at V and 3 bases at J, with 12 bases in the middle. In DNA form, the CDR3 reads TGTGCCAGCAGTTTGTCGGACATTCTCTACGAGCAGTACTTC. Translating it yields CASSLSDILYEQYF.